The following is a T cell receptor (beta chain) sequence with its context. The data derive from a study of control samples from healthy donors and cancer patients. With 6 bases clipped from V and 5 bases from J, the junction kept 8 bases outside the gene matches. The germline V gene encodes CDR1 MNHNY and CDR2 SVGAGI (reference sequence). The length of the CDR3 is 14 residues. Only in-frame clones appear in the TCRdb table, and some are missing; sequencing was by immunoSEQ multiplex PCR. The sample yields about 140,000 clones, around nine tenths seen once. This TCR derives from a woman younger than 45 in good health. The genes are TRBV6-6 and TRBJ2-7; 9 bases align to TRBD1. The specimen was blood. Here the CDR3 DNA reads TGTGCCAGCAGCTCCGGGACAGGGTTACACGAGCAGTACTTC. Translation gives CASSSGTGLHEQYF.